The TCR beta chain under discussion was sequenced for a study of T cell clonality in common variable immunodeficiency. Overall study findings and caveats: In common variable immunodeficiency, TCR beta chains reportedly carried fewer deletions and N-nucleotide insertions. Compared with healthy controls, CVID subjects showed increased TCRbeta clonality, mostly in about a third.

Each donor provided about 5 to 9 ml of heparinized whole blood. Control and CVID samples contributed equal amounts of genomic DNA. The protocol was immunoSEQ multiplex PCR, while the TCRdb copy is restricted to in-frame clones and leaves out a portion. Listed for the sample are more than 65,000 clones, none seen a single time. The sample holds a few counts of this clone. No antigen is known for it. The CDR3 extends 3 residues past the end of the read, so its final part is completed from the germline J gene. Germline V gene lookup returns CDR1 LNHDA and CDR2 SQIVND (reference sequence). Trimming took 2 bases from V and 7 from J, leaving 15 bases between them. This CDR3 is built from 15 residues.

The source is a person aged 18 to 70 in good health. The chain combines TRBV19 with TRBJ2-1, with D perhaps TRBD2 (7 bases). Input material: peripheral blood mononuclear cells. CDR3 amino acids: CASSIFGGQGNEQFF. CDR3 DNA, as far as it was read: TGTGCCAGTAGTATATTCGGGGGGCAAGGAAATGAG.